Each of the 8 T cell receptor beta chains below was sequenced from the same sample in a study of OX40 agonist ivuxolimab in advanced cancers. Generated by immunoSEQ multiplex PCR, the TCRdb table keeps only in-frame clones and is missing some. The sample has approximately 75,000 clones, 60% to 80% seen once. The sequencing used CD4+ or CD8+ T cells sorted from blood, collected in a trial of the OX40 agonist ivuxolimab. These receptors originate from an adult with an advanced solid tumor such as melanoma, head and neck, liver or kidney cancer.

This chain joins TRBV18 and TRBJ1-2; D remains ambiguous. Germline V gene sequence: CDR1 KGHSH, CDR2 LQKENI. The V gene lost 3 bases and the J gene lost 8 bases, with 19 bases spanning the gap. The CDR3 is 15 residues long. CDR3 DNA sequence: TGTGCCAGCTCACCGGTGGGCTCCGGGGAGCACGGCTACACCTTC. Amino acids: CASSPVGSGEHGYTF.

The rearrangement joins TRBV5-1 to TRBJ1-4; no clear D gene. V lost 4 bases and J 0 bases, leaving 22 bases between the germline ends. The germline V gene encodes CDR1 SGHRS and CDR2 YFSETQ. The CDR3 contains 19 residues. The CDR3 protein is CASSPDLLGTGATNEKLFF. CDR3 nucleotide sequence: TGCGCCAGCAGCCCGGATTTATTGGGAACTGGGGCAACTAATGAAAAACTGTTTTTT.

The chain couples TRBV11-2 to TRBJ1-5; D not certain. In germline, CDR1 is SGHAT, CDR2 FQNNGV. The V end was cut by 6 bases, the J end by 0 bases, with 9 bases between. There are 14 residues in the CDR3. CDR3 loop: CASSKDRSNQPQHF. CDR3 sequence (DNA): TGTGCCAGCAGTAAAGACCGTAGCAATCAGCCCCAGCATTTT.

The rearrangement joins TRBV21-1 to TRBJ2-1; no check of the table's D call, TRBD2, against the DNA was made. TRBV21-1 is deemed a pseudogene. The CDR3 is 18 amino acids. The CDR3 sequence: CASSKRAGAKSSYNEQFF. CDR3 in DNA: TGTGCCAGCAGCAAAAGGGCGGGGGCTAAGAGCTCCTACAATGAGCAGTTCTTC.

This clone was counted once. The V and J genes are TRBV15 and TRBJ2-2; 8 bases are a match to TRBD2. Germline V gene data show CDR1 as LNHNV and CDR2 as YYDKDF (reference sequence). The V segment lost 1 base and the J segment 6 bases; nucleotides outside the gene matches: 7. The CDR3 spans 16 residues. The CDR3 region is CATSRGGLEGSGELFF. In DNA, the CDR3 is TGTGCCACCAGCAGAGGGGGACTAGAAGGGTCCGGGGAGCTGTTTTTT.

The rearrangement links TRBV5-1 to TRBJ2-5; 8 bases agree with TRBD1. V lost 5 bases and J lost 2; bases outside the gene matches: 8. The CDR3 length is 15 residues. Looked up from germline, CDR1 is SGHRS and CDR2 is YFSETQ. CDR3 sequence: CASSLGTGGQETQYF. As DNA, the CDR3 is TGCGCCAGCAGTCTGGGGACAGGCGGGCAAGAGACCCAGTACTTC.

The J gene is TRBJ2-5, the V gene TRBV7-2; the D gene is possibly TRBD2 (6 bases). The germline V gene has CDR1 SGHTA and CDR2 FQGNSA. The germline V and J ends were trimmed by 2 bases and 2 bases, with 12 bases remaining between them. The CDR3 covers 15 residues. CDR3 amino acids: CASSLLGGLQETQYF. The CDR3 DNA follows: TGTGCCAGCAGCTTATTGGGAGGCCTACAAGAGACCCAGTACTTC.

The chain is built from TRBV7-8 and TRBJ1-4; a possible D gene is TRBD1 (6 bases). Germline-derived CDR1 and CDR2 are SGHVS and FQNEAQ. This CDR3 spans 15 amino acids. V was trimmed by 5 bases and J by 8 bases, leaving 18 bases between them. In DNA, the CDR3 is TGTGCCAGCAGCCTCTTAGAGGGGGTGTTGGAAAAACTGTTTTTT. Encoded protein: CASSLLEGVLEKLFF.